The clone carrying this T cell receptor beta chain ranks as medium-sized (0.01 to 0.1%). Its antigen is unidentified. CDR1 is MNHEY and CDR2 is SMNVEV in the germline V gene (reference sequence). The CDR3 runs to 14 residues. Trimming took 8 bases from V and 0 from J, leaving 8 bases between them. The record originates from a study of T and B cells in COVID-19 patients. The overall study: Of about 22 active-infection patients, 15 to 18 carried comorbidities linked to unfavorable COVID-19 outcome. Study conclusions and caveats: Clonality of TRB repertoires was high in active COVID-19; recovery brought above-healthy diversity and richness.

TRB was amplified from around 250-500 ng of blood genomic DNA. TRB rearrangements were amplified by multiplex PCR with BIOMED2 TRB-A/B primers. Each CDR3 protein is one row after TCRdb ran MiXCR on the multiplex PCR reads. The sample has roughly 4,100 distinct CDR3 sequences, roughly 24% seen once. Sequenced: blood. The V and J genes are TRBV27 and TRBJ2-6; D uncertain. The source of this sequence is a human donor with active COVID-19. The CDR3 here is CASRSHSGANVLTF. DNA of the CDR3: TGTGCCAGCCGAAGTCACTCTGGGGCCAACGTCCTGACTTTC.